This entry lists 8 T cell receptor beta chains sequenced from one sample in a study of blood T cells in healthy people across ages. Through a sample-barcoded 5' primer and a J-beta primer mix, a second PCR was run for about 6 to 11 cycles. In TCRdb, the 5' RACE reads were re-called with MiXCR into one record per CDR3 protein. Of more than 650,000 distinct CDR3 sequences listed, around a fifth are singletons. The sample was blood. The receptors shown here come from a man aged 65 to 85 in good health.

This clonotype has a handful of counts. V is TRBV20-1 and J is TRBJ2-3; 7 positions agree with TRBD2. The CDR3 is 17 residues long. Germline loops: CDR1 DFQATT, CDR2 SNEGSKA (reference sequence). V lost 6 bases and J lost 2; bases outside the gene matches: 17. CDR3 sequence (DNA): TGCAGTGCCAGCCCAGCTGACTGGGGGACTACCACAGATACGCAGTATTTT. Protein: CSASPADWGTTTDTQYF.

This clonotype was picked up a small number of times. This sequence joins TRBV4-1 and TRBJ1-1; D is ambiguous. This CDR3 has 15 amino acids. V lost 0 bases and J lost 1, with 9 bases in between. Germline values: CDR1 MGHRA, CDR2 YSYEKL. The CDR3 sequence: CASSQDVRWNTEAFF. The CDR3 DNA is TGCGCCAGCAGCCAAGACGTCAGGTGGAACACTGAAGCTTTCTTT.

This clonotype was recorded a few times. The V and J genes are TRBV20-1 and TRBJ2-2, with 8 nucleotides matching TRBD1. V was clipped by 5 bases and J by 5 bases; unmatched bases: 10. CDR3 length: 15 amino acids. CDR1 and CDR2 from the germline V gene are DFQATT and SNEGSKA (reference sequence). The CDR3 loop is CSAQRQGQGTGELFF. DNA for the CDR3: TGCAGTGCTCAAAGACAGGGGCAGGGTACCGGGGAGCTGTTTTTT.

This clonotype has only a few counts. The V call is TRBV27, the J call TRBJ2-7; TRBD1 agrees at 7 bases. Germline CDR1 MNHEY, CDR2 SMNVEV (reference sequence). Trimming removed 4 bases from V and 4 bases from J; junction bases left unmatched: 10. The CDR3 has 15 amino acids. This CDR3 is CASSWSETGPYEQYF. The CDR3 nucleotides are TGTGCCAGCAGTTGGTCCGAGACAGGGCCGTACGAGCAGTACTTC.

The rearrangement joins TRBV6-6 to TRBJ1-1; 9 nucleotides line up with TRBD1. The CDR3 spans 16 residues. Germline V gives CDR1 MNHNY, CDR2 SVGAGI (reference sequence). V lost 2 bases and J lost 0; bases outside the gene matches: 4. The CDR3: CASSYTGQGMNTEAFF. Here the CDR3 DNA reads TGTGCCAGCAGTTACACGGGACAGGGAATGAACACTGAAGCTTTCTTT.

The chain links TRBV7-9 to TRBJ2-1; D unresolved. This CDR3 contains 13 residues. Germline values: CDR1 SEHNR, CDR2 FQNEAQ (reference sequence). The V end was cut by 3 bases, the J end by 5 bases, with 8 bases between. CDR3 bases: TGTGCCAGCAGCTTCAATAGGGACAATGAGCAGTTCTTC. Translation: CASSFNRDNEQFF. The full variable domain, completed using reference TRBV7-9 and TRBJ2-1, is DTGVSQNPRHKITKRGQNVTFRCDPISEHNRLYWYRQTLGQGPEFLTYFQNEAQLEKSRLLSDRFSAERPKGSFSTLEIQRTEQGDSAMYLCASSFNRDNEQFFGPGTRLTVL.

The CDR3 protein is CASRAGGSETQYF. In DNA form, the CDR3 reads TGTGCCAGCAGAGCGGGGGGATCGGAGACCCAGTACTTC. V usage is TRBV28 and J usage is TRBJ2-5; 9 nucleotides match TRBD2. The CDR3 spans 13 residues. V gave up 6 bases and J gave up 5 bases; unmatched junction bases: 4. The germline V gene encodes CDR1 MDHEN and CDR2 SYDVKM.

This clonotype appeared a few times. In nucleotides, the CDR3 is TGTGCCAGCAGCTCCCTAGCGGGATCGGTCTACGAGCAGTACGTC. This encodes CASSSLAGSVYEQYV. The rearrangement joins TRBV11-2 to TRBJ2-7, with 9 nucleotides matching TRBD2. The CDR3 is 15 amino acids. Germline V gene lookup returns CDR1 SGHAT and CDR2 FQNNGV. J gave up 3 bases and V 4 bases, and 7 bases lay outside the gene matches.